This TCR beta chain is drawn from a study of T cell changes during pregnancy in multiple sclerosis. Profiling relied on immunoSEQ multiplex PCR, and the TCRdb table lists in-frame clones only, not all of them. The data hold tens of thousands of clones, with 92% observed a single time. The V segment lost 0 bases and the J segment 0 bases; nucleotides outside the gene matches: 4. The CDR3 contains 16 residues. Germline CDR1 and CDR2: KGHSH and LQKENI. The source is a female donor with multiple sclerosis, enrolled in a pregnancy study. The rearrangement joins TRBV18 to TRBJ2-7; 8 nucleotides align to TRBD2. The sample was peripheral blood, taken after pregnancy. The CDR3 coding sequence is TGTGCCAGCTCACCACCCAGGGCGGGGGGCTCCTACGAGCAGTACTTC. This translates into CASSPPRAGGSYEQYF.